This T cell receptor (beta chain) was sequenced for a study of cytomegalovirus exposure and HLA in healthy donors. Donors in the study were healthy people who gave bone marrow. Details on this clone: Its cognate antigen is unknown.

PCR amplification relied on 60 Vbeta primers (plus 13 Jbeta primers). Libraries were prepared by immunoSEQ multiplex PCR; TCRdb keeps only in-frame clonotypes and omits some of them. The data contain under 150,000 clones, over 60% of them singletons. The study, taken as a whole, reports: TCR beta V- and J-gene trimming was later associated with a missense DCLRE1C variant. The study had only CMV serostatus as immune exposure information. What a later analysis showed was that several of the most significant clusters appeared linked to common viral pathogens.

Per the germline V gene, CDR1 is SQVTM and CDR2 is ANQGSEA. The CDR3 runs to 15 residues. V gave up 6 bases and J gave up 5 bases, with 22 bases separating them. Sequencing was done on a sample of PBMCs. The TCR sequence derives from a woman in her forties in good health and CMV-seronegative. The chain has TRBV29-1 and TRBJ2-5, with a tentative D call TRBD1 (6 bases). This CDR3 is CSVTGWQGQGETQYF. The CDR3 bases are TGCAGCGTCACGGGGTGGCAGGGTCAGGGGGAGACCCAGTACTTC.